This is a list of T cell receptor beta chains from one sample in a study of cytomegalovirus exposure and HLA in healthy donors. Generated by immunoSEQ multiplex PCR, the TCRdb table keeps only in-frame clones and is missing some. Of 240,000 or so clones detected, approximately 84% appear once; the ten largest clones hold roughly 1.2%. Sequenced sample: PBMCs. The origin of the receptors is a woman aged 25 to 45 in good health and CMV-seropositive. Each CDR3 is given with its conserved first and last residue. D genes are given only for firm matches. Clone size is stated in some rows and not others, as once, few, many or a class when expanded.

TRBD1	TRBV6-1	NA	TRBJ1-2	TGTGCCAGCAGTGCGGACAGGGAATCTGGCTACACCTTC	CASSADRESGYTF
TRBD1	TRBV19	few	TRBJ1-1	TGTGCCAGTAGTATCGGACAGGGGGCGGAAGCTTTCTTT	CASSIGQGAEAFF
TRBD1	TRBV7-8	NA	TRBJ1-4	TGTGCCAGCAGCGCGCGAAGGGTACAGGGGGCTCGGGAAAAACTGTTTTTT	CASSARRVQGAREKLFF
NA	TRBV7-8	NA	TRBJ2-1	TGTGCCAGCAGCTTATTGGACTATTACAATGAGCAGTTCTTC	CASSLLDYYNEQFF
NA	TRBV19	NA	TRBJ2-1	TGTGCCAGTAGCCTTGGGGCCGGGGAGCAGTTCTTC	CASSLGAGEQFF
NA	TRBV9	NA	TRBJ2-7	TGTGCCAGCAGCGTAGTGGCGGATTCCTACGAGCAGTACTTC	CASSVVADSYEQYF
TRBD1	TRBV30	few	TRBJ2-7	TGTGCCTGGAGTGCAGGACAGGGCCACGAGCAGTACTTC	CAWSAGQGHEQYF
NA	TRBV27	NA	TRBJ1-2	TGTGCCAGCCGGGAAACGGGCAACTATGGCTACACCTTC	CASRETGNYGYTF
TRBD1	TRBV5-1	NA	TRBJ1-2	TGCGCCAGCAGCTCAGGGACAGCCCATATCGGCTATGGCTACACCTTC	CASSSGTAHIGYGYTF
TRBD1	TRBV19	once	TRBJ1-1	TGTGCCAGTAGCGAACGGGACAGGGATAACACTGAAGCTTTCTTT	CASSERDRDNTEAFF
TRBD2	TRBV19	few	TRBJ2-7	TGTGCCAGTAGTATAATAGCGGGATCCTACGAGCAGTACTTC	CASSIIAGSYEQYF
NA	TRBV6-1	NA	TRBJ1-3	TGTGCCACACGAATGCAGGGCATCGGAAACACCATATATTTT	CATRMQGIGNTIYF